The subject of this entry is one T cell receptor (beta chain). Antigen: not known. With V trimmed by 6 bases and J by 8 bases, 10 bases remained unmatched. This CDR3 has 15 amino acids. CDR1 and CDR2 (germline): MNHNS, SASEGT. This specimen comes from a study of cytomegalovirus exposure and HLA in healthy donors. Study outcomes and limitations: A likely sequencing artifact accounted for one observed cluster of highly shared sequence variants. The HLA-A and HLA-B alleles of most subjects were reportedly predicted accurately from TCR beta sequences.

60 Vbeta and 13 Jbeta primers were used in PCR. Profiled with immunoSEQ multiplex PCR; TCRdb holds only in-frame clones, not every one. The table has around 190,000 clones, roughly 85% seen once; the top ten hold 4.4%. This TCR was recovered from a woman in her 30s in good health and CMV-seropositive. The sequenced material came from PBMCs. The V gene is TRBV6-1, the J gene TRBJ2-1; 10 bases fit TRBD2. Written as DNA, the CDR3 is TGTGCCAGCAGAATTATAGCGGGGGGCGGCGATGAGCAGTTCTTC. Its translation: CASRIIAGGGDEQFF.